This T cell receptor beta chain was obtained from a study of OX40 agonist ivuxolimab in advanced cancers. Repertoires were generated with immunoSEQ multiplex PCR, while TCRdb's copy carries only in-frame clones and drops some. The data show roughly 120,000 clones, roughly nine tenths seen once. CDR3 length equals 15 residues. With 0 bases removed from V and 3 bases from J, the gap between germline ends came to 6 bases. From germline, CDR1 is SGHTA and CDR2 FQGNSA. The clonotype was recovered from an adult with an advanced solid tumor such as melanoma, head and neck, liver or kidney cancer. The source material was CD4+ or CD8+ T cells sorted from blood, sampled in a trial of the OX40 agonist ivuxolimab. This chain links TRBV7-2 with TRBJ2-6; D possibly corresponds to TRBD2 (5 bases). CDR3 sequence: CASSLAGGGANVLTF. CDR3 nucleotide sequence: TGTGCCAGCAGCTTAGCCGGAGGTGGGGCCAACGTCCTGACTTTC.